Listed below are T cell receptor beta chains from one sample, sequenced in a study of blood T cell repertoires in COVID-19. Using immunoSEQ multiplex PCR, the repertoire was profiled, and TCRdb retains in-frame clones only, with some absent. Among about 100,000 clones, just over 85% were seen once, and the ten largest hold under 3.5%. Source material: PBMCs or T cells enriched from blood (not recorded which). All receptors derive from a woman in her forties or fifties who had recovered from COVID-19. Each CDR3 is given with its conserved first and last residue. The order of the fields is D gene, V gene, clone size, CDR3 length, J gene, CDR3 protein, CDR3 DNA. D genes are given only for firm matches. Clone size appears in some rows only: once, few, many, or a class for an expanded clone.

d_gene: NA
v_gene: TRBV2
abundance: NA
len: 13
j_gene: TRBJ1-6
CDR3aa: CASSDVYNSPLHF
CDR3nt: TGTGCCAGCAGTGACGTTTATAATTCACCCCTCCACTTT

d_gene: TRBD1
v_gene: TRBV6-6
abundance: NA
len: 15
j_gene: TRBJ2-7
CDR3aa: CASTLPGQGSYEQYF
CDR3nt: TGTGCCAGCACTTTGCCGGGACAGGGCTCCTACGAGCAGTACTTC

d_gene: TRBD1
v_gene: TRBV4-1
abundance: NA
len: 18
j_gene: TRBJ2-1
CDR3aa: CASSLESRDRGLFNEQFF
CDR3nt: TGCGCCAGCAGCCTAGAATCCCGGGACAGGGGGCTATTCAATGAGCAGTTCTTC

d_gene: NA
v_gene: TRBV12-5
abundance: NA
len: 12
j_gene: TRBJ2-3
CDR3aa: CASSKSGDTQYF
CDR3nt: TGTGCTAGTTCCAAGTCGGGAGATACGCAGTATTTT

d_gene: TRBD2
v_gene: TRBV3-1/TRBV3-2
abundance: NA
len: 17
j_gene: TRBJ2-1
CDR3aa: CASSPPFSGGVYNEQFF
CDR3nt: TGTGCCAGCAGCCCCCCATTTAGCGGGGGGGTCTACAATGAGCAGTTCTTC

d_gene: TRBD1
v_gene: TRBV28
abundance: NA
len: 13
j_gene: TRBJ1-2
CDR3aa: CASLSQGAPGYTF
CDR3nt: TGTGCCAGCTTAAGTCAGGGGGCGCCGGGCTACACCTTC

d_gene: NA
v_gene: TRBV19
abundance: NA
len: 15
j_gene: TRBJ2-1
CDR3aa: CASSNSGSSYNEQFF
CDR3nt: TGTGCCAGTAGTAATAGCGGAAGCTCCTACAATGAGCAGTTCTTC

d_gene: TRBD2
v_gene: TRBV3-1/TRBV3-2
abundance: NA
len: 16
j_gene: TRBJ2-1
CDR3aa: CASSLTSAGEHNEQFF
CDR3nt: TGTGCCAGCAGCCTGACTAGCGCCGGGGAGCACAATGAGCAGTTCTTC

d_gene: TRBD1
v_gene: TRBV27
abundance: NA
len: 18
j_gene: TRBJ1-4
CDR3aa: CASSTTPGYGTGFEKLFF
CDR3nt: TGTGCCAGCAGTACAACCCCGGGTTATGGGACAGGCTTTGAAAAACTGTTTTTT

d_gene: NA
v_gene: TRBV5-1
abundance: NA
len: 16
j_gene: TRBJ2-3
CDR3aa: CASSLLGTTSTDTQYF
CDR3nt: TGCGCCAGCAGCTTGTTGGGGACAACTAGCACAGATACGCAGTATTTT

d_gene: TRBD1
v_gene: TRBV19
abundance: NA
len: 13
j_gene: TRBJ1-6
CDR3aa: CASRDRVGSPLHF
CDR3nt: TGTGCCTCCCGGGACAGGGTGGGTTCACCCCTCCACTTT

d_gene: NA
v_gene: TRBV2
abundance: NA
len: 13
j_gene: TRBJ2-3
CDR3aa: CARNSGTPDTQYF
CDR3nt: TGTGCCAGGAATTCCGGGACACCAGATACGCAGTATTTT

d_gene: TRBD1
v_gene: TRBV28
abundance: NA
len: 12
j_gene: TRBJ1-2
CDR3aa: CASSPGQGGYTF
CDR3nt: TGTGCCAGCAGTCCGGGACAGGGAGGCTACACCTTC

d_gene: NA
v_gene: TRBV7-9
abundance: NA
len: 15
j_gene: TRBJ2-3
CDR3aa: CASSFPVSREDTQYF
CDR3nt: TGTGCCAGCAGCTTTCCGGTTAGCCGGGAAGATACGCAGTATTTT

d_gene: TRBD2
v_gene: TRBV18
abundance: NA
len: 15
j_gene: TRBJ2-7
CDR3aa: CASSPATSGSYEQYF
CDR3nt: TGTGCCAGCTCACCAGCGACTAGCGGTTCCTACGAGCAGTACTTC

d_gene: NA
v_gene: TRBV28
abundance: NA
len: 14
j_gene: TRBJ1-1
CDR3aa: CASSPSWLNTEAFF
CDR3nt: TGTGCCAGCAGCCCATCCTGGCTGAACACTGAAGCTTTCTTT

d_gene: TRBD1
v_gene: TRBV27
abundance: NA
len: 14
j_gene: TRBJ1-2
CDR3aa: CASSSEGALSGYTF
CDR3nt: TGTGCCAGCAGTTCCGAGGGGGCGCTGTCTGGCTACACCTTC

d_gene: TRBD2
v_gene: TRBV28
abundance: NA
len: 16
j_gene: TRBJ2-7
CDR3aa: CASSPSTSGKFHEQYF
CDR3nt: TGTGCCAGCAGTCCCTCGACTAGCGGGAAATTCCACGAGCAGTACTTC

d_gene: TRBD1
v_gene: TRBV19
abundance: NA
len: 16
j_gene: TRBJ2-4
CDR3aa: CASSARDRGPKNIQYF
CDR3nt: TGTGCCAGTAGTGCCCGGGACAGGGGGCCCAAAAACATTCAGTACTTC

d_gene: NA
v_gene: TRBV5-8
abundance: once
len: 17
j_gene: TRBJ1-2
CDR3aa: CASSTRDTTRAFYGYTF
CDR3nt: TGTGCCAGCAGCACCCGGGACACAACCCGTGCCTTCTATGGCTACACCTTC